The 16 T cell receptor beta chains given below trace back to one sample, sequenced in a study of blood T cell repertoires in COVID-19. The protocol was immunoSEQ multiplex PCR, while the TCRdb copy is restricted to in-frame clones and leaves out a portion. The sample consists of some 200,000 clones, approximately 90% of them appearing once. Source material: peripheral blood. These receptors all come from a woman aged 40 to 55 with acute or convalescent COVID-19.

The rearrangement uses TRBV29-1 and TRBJ1-2, with D maybe TRBD1 (5 bases). V lost 3 bases, J lost 4 bases, and 18 bases lay in between. In germline, CDR1 is SQVTM, CDR2 ANQGSEA. The CDR3 covers 15 residues. Written as DNA, the CDR3 is TGCAGCGTTGATGCCCGGGGGAATGGTATCTATGGCTACACCTTC. It specifies CSVDARGNGIYGYTF.

The V call is TRBV9, the J call TRBJ1-6; 7 nucleotides agree with TRBD1. J was trimmed by 7 bases and V by 0 bases; bases with no gene match: 4. The CDR3 runs to 15 residues. Per the germline V gene, CDR1 is SGDLS and CDR2 is YYNGEE. DNA for the CDR3: TGTGCCAGCAGCGTAGCCGGGACAGTGAATTCACCCCTCCACTTT. Its protein is CASSVAGTVNSPLHF.

This clone was seen a single time. The chain combines TRBV6-5 with TRBJ1-4; D remains unclear. Germline CDR1 MNHEY, CDR2 SVGAGI. Trimming removed 6 bases at V and 7 bases at J, with 18 bases between. The CDR3 is 15 residues long. The CDR3 sequence: CASRPRVSSREKLFF. As DNA, the CDR3 is TGTGCCAGCAGGCCCCGGGTCTCCTCTCGTGAAAAACTGTTTTTT.

The chain is built from TRBV15 and TRBJ1-1; D is unclear. V gave up 0 bases and J gave up 4 bases, with 18 bases separating them. CDR1 LNHNV and CDR2 YYDKDF come from the germline V gene (reference sequence). This CDR3 is built from 17 residues. The CDR3 spells CATSRDDGSQLSTEAFF. Here the CDR3 DNA reads TGTGCCACCAGCAGAGATGATGGGAGTCAGTTGAGCACTGAAGCTTTCTTT.

The chain employs TRBV30 and TRBJ1-2; tentatively, D is TRBD1 (6 bases). This CDR3 has 14 amino acids. Trimming left V 3 bases short and J 0 bases short, with 11 bases between. Germline-derived CDR1 and CDR2 are GTSNPN and SVGIG (reference sequence). The CDR3 region has the DNA TGTGCCTGGAGCAAGGGGGTCTCTAACTATGGCTACACCTTC. Its translation is CAWSKGVSNYGYTF.

V and J are TRBV18 and TRBJ1-1, with D uncertain. The ends were cut back, 3 bases at V and 4 bases at J, with 9 bases in the middle. The CDR3 length is 13 residues. The germline gives CDR1 KGHSH, CDR2 LQKENI. CDR3 sequence reads: CASSPQTGTEAFF. The CDR3 nucleotides read TGTGCCAGCTCACCCCAGACTGGCACTGAAGCTTTCTTT. The variable domain in full, with the rest retrieved from reference TRBV18 and TRBJ1-1, is NAGVMQNPRHLVRRRGQEARLRCSPMKGHSHVYWYRQLPEEGLKFMVYLQKENIIDESGMPKERFSAEFPKEGPSILRIQQVVRGDSAAYFCASSPQTGTEAFFGQGTRLTVV.

This chain connects TRBV21-1 to TRBJ1-1; the table gives TRBD1 as D, unverified against the DNA. TRBV21-1 is a recognized pseudogene. The CDR3 is made up of 14 amino acids. CDR3 in DNA: TGTGCCAGCAGCAACTGGGACACGAACACTGAAGCTTTCTTT. Protein sequence: CASSNWDTNTEAFF.

The V call is TRBV5-4, the J call TRBJ2-2; tentatively, D is TRBD2 (5 bases). This CDR3 region has 12 residues. Trimming removed 4 bases at V and 10 bases at J, with 11 bases between. CDR1 is SGHNT, CDR2 YYREEE, per germline (reference sequence). The CDR3 DNA reads as TGTGCCAGCAGCACCGGGGTGGAGGAGCTGTTTTTT. Residues: CASSTGVEELFF.

V gene TRBV5-6 combines with J gene TRBJ1-2; D gene ambiguous. This CDR3 is 14 amino acids long. CDR1 SGHDT and CDR2 YYEEEE come from the germline V gene. Trimming shortened V by 2 bases and J by 3 bases, and 11 bases separated the two germline ends. CDR3 region: CASSFGELDYGYTF. In DNA form, the CDR3 reads TGTGCCAGCAGCTTTGGGGAGTTGGACTATGGCTACACCTTC.

The V and J genes are TRBV19 and TRBJ1-5; no clear D. With 8 bases removed from V and 0 bases from J, the gap between germline ends came to 23 bases. Germline CDR1 LNHDA, CDR2 SQIVND (reference sequence). This CDR3 has 18 residues. The CDR3 DNA is TGTGCCAGTCGCCCCTTCGAGAGCCTCCCATATAGCAATCAGCCCCAGCATTTT. Amino acid sequence: CASRPFESLPYSNQPQHF.

CDR3 in amino acids: CASSPVSSYNEQFF. The CDR3 DNA sequence: TGCGCCAGCAGCCCGGTGAGCTCCTACAATGAGCAGTTCTTC. The chain joins TRBV5-1 to TRBJ2-1, with no clear D. CDR1 is SGHRS and CDR2 is YFSETQ in the germline V gene. This CDR3 contains 14 residues. The V gene lost 4 bases and the J gene lost 0 bases, with 8 bases spanning the gap.

The CDR3 loop is CASSWTGKAEAFF. In nucleotides, the CDR3 is TGTGCCAGCAGTTGGACAGGGAAGGCTGAAGCTTTCTTT. The chain combines TRBV27 with TRBJ1-1; 8 nucleotides line up with TRBD1. Per germline, CDR1 MNHEY and CDR2 SMNVEV (reference sequence). Trimming at V came to 4 bases and at J to 6 bases, leaving 4 bases not matched to a gene. The CDR3 runs to 13 residues.

The chain is built from TRBV19 and TRBJ1-2, with D hard to call. The CDR3 runs to 13 residues. In germline, CDR1 is LNHDA, CDR2 SQIVND (reference sequence). The V end was cut by 9 bases, the J end by 8 bases, with 19 bases between. CDR3 sequence: CASAPVGDRGYTF. DNA for the CDR3: TGTGCCAGCGCCCCCGTCGGGGATCGAGGCTACACCTTC.

This chain uses TRBV21-1 with TRBJ1-1; the D call of TRBD1 is as the table states it, not checked on the DNA. TRBV21-1 is a pseudogene locus. This CDR3 has 14 amino acids. The CDR3 nucleotides are TGTGCCAGCAGCAAACAGAACCTGGGACAGGGGGTTTTCTTT. This translates into CASSKQNLGQGVFF.

This clone was counted a single time. The chain employs TRBV7-8 and TRBJ1-5; no clear D. The CDR3 extends over 14 amino acids. Trimming removed 4 bases from V and 1 base from J, with 8 bases in between. The V gene's germline CDR1 is SGHVS and CDR2 FQNEAQ. The CDR3, as DNA: TGTGCCAGCAGCTGGAGGGAGAGCAATCAGCCCCAGCATTTT. This codes for CASSWRESNQPQHF.

DNA for the CDR3: TGCGCCAGCAGCCAAGTCCGGGACAGTAAAACTGAAGCTTTCTTT. Its translation: CASSQVRDSKTEAFF. This chain uses TRBV4-1 with TRBJ1-1, with TRBD1 matching over 7 bases. Germline CDR1 is MGHRA and CDR2 is YSYEKL. V lost 1 base, J lost 5 bases, and 7 bases stayed unmatched. This CDR3 region has 15 residues.